These 30 T cell receptor beta chains were all obtained from the same sample, sequenced in a study of CD8+ T cells in alopecia areata. cDNA serving as the sequencing template came from extracted, reverse transcribed RNA. Clones were sequenced by immunoSEQ multiplex PCR, and TCRdb holds only the in-frame ones, with some missing. The profile shows roughly 200,000 clones, roughly 63% of them singletons. The sample consisted of CD4+ T cells sorted from blood, taken at week 0. The receptors shown here come from a human donor with alopecia areata.

The chain has TRBV5-1 and TRBJ2-1, with TRBD2 identical over 13 bases. This CDR3 has 18 residues. V gave up 3 bases and J gave up 1 base; unmatched junction bases: 7. Germline CDR1 is SGHRS and CDR2 is YFSETQ. The CDR3 region has the DNA TGCGCCAGCAGCTCGGGTTGGACTAGCGGGGGATCCTACAATGAGCAGTTCTTC. Encoded protein: CASSSGWTSGGSYNEQFF.

The table lists this clone with a count of one. The chain carries TRBV19 and TRBJ2-7; D remains unclear. Looked up from germline, CDR1 is LNHDA and CDR2 is SQIVND (reference sequence). The CDR3 contains 13 residues. Trimming removed 5 bases from V and 5 bases from J, with 13 bases in between. The CDR3 protein is CASSPGRANEQYF. In DNA, the CDR3 is TGTGCCAGTAGTCCGGGCCGAGCGAACGAGCAGTACTTC. Looking up the rest from reference TRBV19 and TRBJ2-7 gives the full variable domain: DGGITQSPKYLFRKEGQNVTLSCEQNLNHDAMYWYRQDPGQGLRLIYYSQIVNDFQKGDIAEGYSVSREKKESFPLTVTSAQKNPTAFYLCASSPGRANEQYFGPGTRLTVT.

The chain carries TRBV30 and TRBJ1-1; no clear D. Germline loops: CDR1 GTSNPN, CDR2 SVGIG (reference sequence). The length of the CDR3 is 12 residues. Trimming removed 6 bases from V and 0 bases from J, with 8 bases in between. This CDR3 is CACTSMNTEAFF. CDR3 sequence (DNA): TGTGCCTGTACAAGCATGAACACTGAAGCTTTCTTT.

The sample holds a few counts of this clone. The chain links TRBV2 to TRBJ2-4; no clear D gene. V lost 4 bases, J lost 7 bases, and 11 bases lay in between. CDR3 length: 13 amino acids. Germline V gene data show CDR1 as SNHLY and CDR2 as FYNNEI. The CDR3 loop is CASSGAGFNIQYF. The CDR3 DNA reads as TGTGCCAGCAGTGGGGCTGGGTTCAACATTCAGTACTTC.

This rearrangement joins TRBV29-1 to TRBJ2-7; TRBD1 aligns across 7 bases. This CDR3 spans 12 amino acids. Germline-derived CDR1 and CDR2 are SQVTM and ANQGSEA. The V and J ends lost 4 bases and 3 bases, in that order; junction bases with no gene match: 3. CDR3 sequence: CSVVTGIYEQYF. The DNA of the CDR3 is TGCAGCGTTGTGACAGGGATCTACGAGCAGTACTTC.

This rearrangement joins TRBV7-2 to TRBJ2-6; no definite D call. The CDR3 totals 15 residues. V lost 1 base to trimming and J lost 0 bases, with 4 bases between them. Germline values: CDR1 SGHTA, CDR2 FQGNSA. The chain's CDR3 is CASSLVPSGANVLTF. CDR3 in DNA: TGTGCCAGCAGCTTAGTTCCCTCTGGGGCCAACGTCCTGACTTTC.

The chain is built from TRBV25-1 and TRBJ2-7; D unresolved. The CDR3 loop spans 13 amino acids. The germline V and J ends were trimmed by 6 bases and 2 bases, with 11 bases remaining between them. Germline CDR1 reads MGHDK; CDR2 reads SYGVNS. CDR3 bases: TGTGCCAGCAGGGCCCCTGAGACCTACGAGCAGTACTTC. Its translation: CASRAPETYEQYF.

V usage is TRBV27 and J usage is TRBJ1-1, with D unresolved. The CDR3 length is 15 residues. Germline V gene lookup returns CDR1 MNHEY and CDR2 SMNVEV (reference sequence). Trimming removed 6 bases at V and 4 bases at J, with 18 bases between. The CDR3 loop is CASRRATATSTEAFF. The CDR3, as DNA: TGTGCCAGCAGAAGAGCCACGGCTACGAGCACTGAAGCTTTCTTT.

V usage is TRBV14 and J usage is TRBJ1-2; TRBD1 matches at 7 bases. Germline V gene data show CDR1 as SGHDN and CDR2 as FVKESK. V lost 4 bases to trimming and J lost 5 bases; unmatched junction nucleotides: 7. CDR3 length: 14 residues. The CDR3 reads CASSPWDRPYGYTF. The CDR3 nucleotides are TGTGCCAGCAGCCCCTGGGACAGACCGTATGGCTACACCTTC.

The chain couples TRBV25-1 to TRBJ2-2, with D uncertain. The germline gives CDR1 MGHDK, CDR2 SYGVNS. Between the trimmed V and J ends, which lost 4 bases and 1 base, there was a span of 10 bases. CDR3 length: 15 amino acids. The CDR3 reads CASSVRGLNTGELFF. The DNA of the CDR3 is TGTGCCAGCAGTGTCCGCGGTCTGAACACCGGGGAGCTGTTTTTT.

In its sample, this clone was seen once. The chain has TRBV29-1 and TRBJ1-5; no clear D gene. The CDR3 extends over 13 amino acids. Germline lookup yields CDR1 SQVTM and CDR2 ANQGSEA. The V and J ends lost 4 bases and 4 bases respectively, with 11 bases between them. CDR3 DNA sequence: TGCAGCGTTGGAGGGAATAATAATCAGCCCCAGCATTTT. Its translation: CSVGGNNNQPQHF. The full variable domain, with the rest looked up from reference TRBV29-1 and TRBJ1-5, is SAVISQKPSRDICQRGTSLTIQCQVDSQVTMMFWYRQQPGQSLTLIATANQGSEATYESGFVIDKFPISRPNLTFSTLTVSNMSPEDSSIYLCSVGGNNNQPQHFGDGTRLSIL.

The rearrangement uses TRBV5-6 and TRBJ2-7; a weak D match, TRBD1 (6 bases). The CDR3 covers 14 residues. The germline V and J ends were trimmed by 2 bases and 4 bases, with 13 bases remaining between them. Germline CDR1 and CDR2: SGHDT and YYEEEE. The CDR3 region is CASSLSGATYEQYF. The DNA of the CDR3 is TGTGCCAGCAGCTTATCAGGGGCAACGTACGAGCAGTACTTC.

The chain links TRBV7-6 to TRBJ2-5; D assignment may be TRBD1 or TRBD2 (5 bases each). V was clipped by 4 bases and J by 5 bases, with 14 bases between them. CDR1 and CDR2 (germline): SGHVS, FNYEAQ. The CDR3 consists of 14 residues. CDR3: CASSSGGGRETQYF. CDR3 DNA sequence: TGTGCCAGCAGCTCCGGTGGGGGTCGGGAGACCCAGTACTTC.

V usage is TRBV5-1 and J usage is TRBJ2-7; D is unclear. Germline V gene sequence: CDR1 SGHRS, CDR2 YFSETQ. This CDR3 contains 15 residues. Trimming stripped 0 bases from V and 1 base from J, with 11 bases between. The DNA for the CDR3 is TGCGCCAGCAGCTTGGGGGCAGAGCCTTCCTACGAGCAGTACTTC. This gives the protein CASSLGAEPSYEQYF.

The chain employs TRBV9 and TRBJ2-3; D uncertain. The CDR3 covers 16 residues. Germline V lookup: CDR1 SGDLS, CDR2 YYNGEE. V was clipped by 2 bases and J by 1 base, with 14 bases between them. The CDR3 bases are TGTGCCAGCAGCGTCGACGGTGCACGTCGCACAGATACGCAGTATTTT. Its translation: CASSVDGARRTDTQYF.

The chain recombines TRBV11-2 with TRBJ2-1; 11 bases agree with TRBD1. Germline-derived CDR1 and CDR2 are SGHAT and FQNNGV. This CDR3 contains 14 residues. The J segment lost 7 bases and the V segment lost 5 bases, leaving 4 bases of the junction unmatched. The CDR3 here is CASSTDRGLNEQFF. The DNA of the CDR3 is TGTGCCAGCAGCACGGACAGGGGGCTAAATGAGCAGTTCTTC.

This chain uses TRBV25-1 with TRBJ2-7, with 9 nucleotides matching TRBD1. V was clipped by 5 bases and J by 9 bases; unmatched bases: 17. CDR3 length equals 16 residues. Germline values: CDR1 MGHDK, CDR2 SYGVNS. CDR3 nucleotides: TGTGCCAGCAGTCCCGCGGCGGGACAGGGCGGATCGGGGCAGTACTTC. It encodes CASSPAAGQGGSGQYF.

This clone has ten or more counts. The rearrangement joins TRBV2 to TRBJ1-1; D not certain. V lost 5 bases, J lost 4 bases, and 14 bases lay in between. CDR3 length: 14 amino acids. Germline V CDR1 and CDR2: SNHLY, FYNNEI. CDR3 nucleotides: TGTGCCAGCAGTAGGCAGTCAAGTTCCACTGAAGCTTTCTTT. It yields the protein CASSRQSSSTEAFF.

The rearrangement links TRBV11-2 to TRBJ2-1; 9 bases match TRBD2. CDR3 length: 15 residues. The V gene end was trimmed by 2 bases and the J gene end by 7 bases; junction bases not matched to a gene: 6. The germline V gene has CDR1 SGHAT and CDR2 FQNNGV. CDR3 sequence reads: CASSLRRGGQNEQFF. The CDR3 nucleotides are TGTGCCAGCAGCTTACGGCGGGGGGGCCAAAATGAGCAGTTCTTC.

Only a few counts were recorded for this clone. The chain recombines TRBV6-4 with TRBJ2-1; 7 positions agree with TRBD1. V shed 3 bases and J 3 bases; nucleotides not matched to a gene: 5. Per germline, CDR1 MRHNA and CDR2 SNTAGT. The CDR3 covers 15 residues. The CDR3 reads CASSESGQHYNEQFF. The CDR3 DNA reads TGTGCCAGCAGTGAGTCGGGACAGCACTACAATGAGCAGTTCTTC.

By its share, this clone is medium-sized (0.01 to 0.1%). This chain connects TRBV7-2 to TRBJ1-6; D is unresolved. The CDR3 consists of 15 residues. Trimming cost V 1 base and J 9 bases, with 13 bases left between them. The germline gives CDR1 SGHTA, CDR2 FQGNSA. CDR3 coding DNA: TGTGCCAGCAGCTTAGGGACGGCAGCAGGTTCACCCCTCCACTTT. Residues: CASSLGTAAGSPLHF. Supplemented by reference TRBV7-2 and TRBJ1-6, the full variable domain reads GAGVSQSPSNKVTEKGKDVELRCDPISGHTALYWYRQSLGQGLEFLIYFQGNSAPDKSGLPSDRFSAERTGGSVSTLTIQRTQQEDSAVYLCASSLGTAAGSPLHFGNGTRLTVT.

In its sample, this clone was seen a few times. The J gene is TRBJ1-1, the V gene TRBV4-2; D remains unclear. This CDR3 has 15 residues. Trimming removed 1 base at V and 5 bases at J, with 14 bases between. Germline V gene lookup returns CDR1 LGHNA and CDR2 YNFKEQ. Here the CDR3 DNA reads TGTGCCAGCAGCCAAGGGACCGGAGGAGGAACTGAAGCTTTCTTT. It yields the protein CASSQGTGGGTEAFF.

The chain combines TRBV9 with TRBJ2-3; TRBD2 matches at 11 bases. The CDR3 is made up of 17 amino acids. The V gene end was trimmed by 0 bases and the J gene end by 3 bases; junction bases not matched to a gene: 6. CDR1 and CDR2 (germline): SGDLS, YYNGEE. The CDR3 nucleotides read TGTGCCAGCAGCGTAGGTCTAGCGGGGGGCCCTACAGATACGCAGTATTTT. Its translation is CASSVGLAGGPTDTQYF.

This clone has more than one count but fewer than ten. The V and J genes are TRBV29-1 and TRBJ2-1; 8 bases map to TRBD2. The CDR3 sequence is 15 residues long. V trimming: 6 bases; J trimming: 5 bases; junction bases outside the gene matches: 12. Germline V gene sequence: CDR1 SQVTM, CDR2 ANQGSEA. CDR3 in amino acids: CSVRPGGVNNNEQFF. CDR3 DNA sequence: TGCAGCGTCCGCCCCGGGGGGGTTAACAACAATGAGCAGTTCTTC.

The chain recombines TRBV29-1 with TRBJ2-2, with D possibly TRBD1 on 5 matching bases. Germline lookup yields CDR1 SQVTM and CDR2 ANQGSEA. Trimming left V 4 bases short and J 1 base short, with 13 bases between. The CDR3 length is 15 residues. CDR3 in DNA: TGCAGCGTTGTCTGGAATGACAGGAACACCGGGGAGCTGTTTTTT. This codes for CSVVWNDRNTGELFF.

This clone was detected only a few times. The chain recombines TRBV11-2 with TRBJ2-3; D is uncertain. The CDR3 runs 12 residues. The V and J ends lost 6 bases and 10 bases respectively, with 14 bases between them. The germline V gene has CDR1 SGHAT and CDR2 FQNNGV. The CDR3 loop reads CASRSEGPPQYF. Here the CDR3 DNA reads TGTGCCAGCAGATCGGAAGGACCACCGCAGTATTTT.

This clone has more than one count but fewer than ten. V and J are TRBV18 and TRBJ1-5; no definite D call. In germline, CDR1 is KGHSH, CDR2 LQKENI. The V end was cut by 5 bases, the J end by 1 base, with 9 bases between. The length of the CDR3 is 14 residues. The CDR3 protein is CASSMRESNQPQHF. The CDR3 coding sequence is TGTGCCAGCTCAATGAGAGAGAGCAATCAGCCCCAGCATTTT.

The table lists this clone with a few counts. This chain links TRBV19 with TRBJ2-3, with D tentatively TRBD2 (5 bases). The CDR3 is 14 amino acids. V lost 6 bases, J lost 5 bases, and 15 bases lay in between. Germline CDR1 reads LNHDA; CDR2 reads SQIVND (reference sequence). For the CDR3, the DNA is TGTGCCAGTAGCACGGACTTCTCAGAAGATACGCAGTATTTT. The encoded protein is CASSTDFSEDTQYF.

V usage is TRBV4-1 and J usage is TRBJ1-6, with D unclear. Trimming cost V 0 bases and J 10 bases, with 13 bases left between them. The CDR3 runs 15 residues. Germline V gives CDR1 MGHRA, CDR2 YSYEKL. The CDR3 DNA reads as TGCGCCAGCAGCCAAGACGGGAGTGAGGGATCACCCCTCCACTTT. It specifies CASSQDGSEGSPLHF.

The CDR3 region is CAWSVRGVNTEAFF. The DNA for the CDR3 is TGTGCCTGGAGTGTACGGGGGGTGAACACTGAAGCTTTCTTT. V and J are TRBV30 and TRBJ1-1, with D perhaps matching TRBD1 (5 bases). The CDR3 totals 14 residues. The germline V and J ends were trimmed by 0 bases and 0 bases, with 8 bases remaining between them. Germline lookup yields CDR1 GTSNPN and CDR2 SVGIG (reference sequence).